This entry features one TCR beta chain sequence. This entry comes from a study of control samples from healthy donors and cancer patients. Assay used: immunoSEQ multiplex PCR; TCRdb lists only in-frame clones, some missing. The sample shows around 41,000 clones, more than 70% of them seen only once. The TCR originated in an older woman with lung cancer. Sequences were obtained from PBMCs.

CDR3 in DNA: TGCGCCAGCAGCCAAAGGACTAGCGGGAGGGGAGAGACCCAGTACTTC. This translates into CASSQRTSGRGETQYF. The chain links TRBV4-1 to TRBJ2-5, with TRBD2 matching 15 bases. Trimming removed 2 bases from V and 4 bases from J; junction bases left unmatched: 2. The CDR3 is 16 amino acids. The germline V gene encodes CDR1 MGHRA and CDR2 YSYEKL.